The 24 T cell receptor beta chains below come from one sample, sequenced in a study of blood T cells in healthy people across ages. Through a sample-barcoded 5' primer and a J-beta primer mix, a second PCR was run for roughly 6 to 12 cycles. A single record per CDR3 protein comes from TCRdb applying MiXCR to the 5' RACE reads. This sample yields a few hundred thousand distinct CDR3 sequences, of which 27% are seen a single time; approximately 17% belongs to the top ten. The source material was blood. These receptors were obtained from a woman aged 70-85 years in good health.

The chain links TRBV6-1 to TRBJ2-2; 7 bases align to TRBD2. This CDR3 contains 15 residues. CDR1 is MNHNS, CDR2 SASEGT, per germline. After removal of 6 bases from V and 0 bases from J, the junction contained 4 bases not matched to a gene. CDR3 in DNA: TGTGCCAGCAGGGGCGGGGGAACGAACACCGGGGAGCTGTTTTTT. It specifies CASRGGGTNTGELFF.

The J gene is TRBJ2-3, the V gene TRBV5-1; maybe TRBD2 (5 bases). Trimming left V 1 base short and J 3 bases short, with 6 bases between. The germline CDR1 and CDR2 sequences are SGHRS and YFSETQ. The CDR3 covers 13 residues. CDR3 in amino acids: CASSLRETDTQYF. DNA for the CDR3: TGCGCCAGCAGCTTGCGGGAAACAGATACGCAGTATTTT.

The chain has TRBV27 and TRBJ1-5, with a tentative D call TRBD1 (6 bases). CDR3 length: 13 residues. The V and J ends lost 6 bases and 4 bases respectively, with 10 bases between them. Germline assignment: CDR1 MNHEY and CDR2 SMNVEV (reference sequence). CDR3 nucleotide sequence: TGTGCCAGCAGGGACAGTTTTAATCAGCCCCAGCATTTT. Residues: CASRDSFNQPQHF.

This chain uses TRBV29-1 with TRBJ1-4; no firm D call. Trimming cost V 6 bases and J 6 bases, with 8 bases left between them. Germline CDR1 is SQVTM and CDR2 is ANQGSEA. This CDR3 region has 11 residues. DNA for the CDR3: TGCAGCGTCCACCTTTATGAAAAACTGTTTTTT. This codes for CSVHLYEKLFF.

The chain carries TRBV20-1 and TRBJ2-1; the match to TRBD2 covers 10 bases. The junction had 9 bases not matched to a gene; V was cut back by 5 bases and J by 8 bases. The germline V gene has CDR1 DFQATT and CDR2 SNEGSKA (reference sequence). This CDR3 comprises 14 residues. The CDR3 region is CSASGLAGADEQFF. The CDR3 DNA reads TGCAGTGCTTCCGGCCTAGCGGGGGCGGATGAGCAGTTCTTC.

The genes are TRBV10-3 and TRBJ1-3, with D tentatively TRBD1 (5 bases). V lost 11 bases and J lost 0, with 14 bases in between. The CDR3 loop spans 14 amino acids. CDR1 is ENHRY, CDR2 SYGVKD, per germline. The CDR3 sequence is CAAKTGASGNTIYF. Written as DNA, the CDR3 is TGTGCCGCCAAAACAGGTGCCTCTGGAAACACCATATATTTT.

This chain connects TRBV10-3 to TRBJ1-4; D perhaps matches TRBD1 (6 bases). Trimming removed 0 bases at V and 5 bases at J, with 13 bases between. The CDR3 totals 16 residues. Germline assignment: CDR1 ENHRY and CDR2 SYGVKD. This chain's CDR3 is CAISESVGQGNEKLFF. For the CDR3, the DNA is TGTGCCATCAGTGAGTCGGTCGGGCAGGGGAATGAAAAACTGTTTTTT.

V and J are TRBV12-3 or TRBV12-4 and TRBJ2-1, with D possibly being TRBD1 or TRBD2 (5 bases each). The CDR3 contains 15 residues. The V and J ends lost 10 bases and 9 bases respectively, with 25 bases between them. CDR3 nucleotides: TGTGCCACCCGTTTCGGGGCCAATAGTCTTGGTGAGCAGTTCTTC. This encodes CATRFGANSLGEQFF.

A few counts support this clonotype. The chain recombines TRBV10-3 with TRBJ1-2, with a possible D match to TRBD1 (6 bases). The length of the CDR3 is 15 residues. CDR1 and CDR2 from the germline V gene are ENHRY and SYGVKD. V lost 2 bases and J 9 bases, leaving 19 bases between the germline ends. CDR3 sequence reads: CAISEDFGQGRSYTF. The DNA of the CDR3 is TGTGCCATCAGTGAGGATTTCGGGCAGGGGAGAAGCTACACCTTC.

V is TRBV5-1 and J is TRBJ1-2; D is perhaps TRBD1 (5 bases). The length of the CDR3 is 14 residues. Trimming took off 0 bases at V and 4 bases at J, with 10 bases between the two ends. CDR1 and CDR2 from the germline V gene are SGHRS and YFSETQ. CDR3 in amino acids: CASSLEGVAYGYTF. In DNA, the CDR3 is TGCGCCAGCAGCTTGGAAGGGGTTGCCTATGGCTACACCTTC.

This clonotype was picked up a small number of times. V and J are TRBV6-1 and TRBJ2-6, with D perhaps TRBD1 (6 bases). The V end was cut by 10 bases, the J end by 0 bases, with 19 bases between. CDR3 size: 17 residues. Germline loops: CDR1 MNHNS, CDR2 SASEGT. CDR3 sequence: CATKGGPLYSGANVLTF. The CDR3 DNA reads TGTGCCACAAAAGGGGGTCCCTTGTACTCTGGGGCCAACGTCCTGACTTTC.

V and J are TRBV5-5 and TRBJ2-7, with D perhaps matching TRBD1 (6 bases). The CDR3 runs 14 residues. Germline CDR1 reads SGHKS; CDR2 reads YYEKEE (reference sequence). Trimming pared 2 bases from V and 2 bases from J, leaving 11 bases between. The CDR3 region is CASSFTGNTYEQYF. For the CDR3, the DNA is TGTGCCAGCAGCTTCACAGGGAACACCTACGAGCAGTACTTC. Combining the CDR3 with reference TRBV5-5 and TRBJ2-7 gives the whole variable domain DAGVTQSPTHLIKTRGQQVTLRCSPISGHKSVSWYQQVLGQGPQFIFQYYEKEERGRGNFPDRFSARQFPNYSSELNVNALLLGDSALYLCASSFTGNTYEQYFGPGTRLTVT.

The chain recombines TRBV12-3 or TRBV12-4 with TRBJ1-2; D is possibly TRBD1 (5 bases). This CDR3 has 12 amino acids. Trimming took 2 bases from V and 8 from J, leaving 9 bases between them. The CDR3 sequence is CASSLYGGGYTF. In nucleotides, the CDR3 is TGTGCCAGCAGTTTATACGGGGGAGGCTACACCTTC.

The V gene is TRBV29-1, the J gene TRBJ1-5; no definite D call. CDR1 is SQVTM and CDR2 is ANQGSEA in the germline V gene. The CDR3 loop spans 12 amino acids. The V and J ends lost 4 bases and 4 bases respectively, with 8 bases between them. Here the CDR3 reads CSVADPNQPQHF. CDR3 sequence (DNA): TGCAGCGTTGCAGACCCAAATCAGCCCCAGCATTTT.

The rearrangement joins TRBV7-9 to TRBJ2-7, with 10 positions matching TRBD2. V lost 6 bases, J lost 3 bases, and 14 bases stayed unmatched. Germline V lookup: CDR1 SEHNR, CDR2 FQNEAQ (reference sequence). This CDR3 contains 17 residues. CDR3 sequence reads: CASSYRGGASGSYEQYF. CDR3 nucleotides: TGTGCCAGCAGTTACAGGGGGGGGGCTAGCGGGAGCTACGAGCAGTACTTC.

The gene calls are TRBV19 and TRBJ1-4; tentatively, D is TRBD1 (6 bases). V lost 3 bases to trimming and J lost 7 bases, with 12 bases between them. The CDR3 is 14 amino acids. The germline V gene encodes CDR1 LNHDA and CDR2 SQIVND (reference sequence). The CDR3 loop reads CASSIIRGGEKLFF. The CDR3 bases are TGTGCCAGTAGTATCATCAGGGGAGGTGAAAAACTGTTTTTT. Based on the CDR3 plus reference TRBV19 and TRBJ1-4, the full variable domain is DGGITQSPKYLFRKEGQNVTLSCEQNLNHDAMYWYRQDPGQGLRLIYYSQIVNDFQKGDIAEGYSVSREKKESFPLTVTSAQKNPTAFYLCASSIIRGGEKLFFGSGTQLSVL.

This clonotype was observed a handful of times. In nucleotides, the CDR3 is TGTGCCAGCAGCCCCAGCTCCGCTGAAAAACTGTTTTTT. It is translated as CASSPSSAEKLFF. The J gene is TRBJ1-4, the V gene TRBV12-3 or TRBV12-4; D not certain. CDR3 length equals 13 residues. V lost 6 bases and J lost 7, with 12 bases in between.

This clonotype occurred a few times. The chain links TRBV20-1 to TRBJ2-7, with TRBD2 matching 12 bases. Germline V lookup: CDR1 DFQATT, CDR2 SNEGSKA (reference sequence). J was trimmed by 4 bases and V by 4 bases; bases with no gene match: 2. The CDR3 is made up of 13 amino acids. The CDR3 loop reads CSATGTSGYEQYF. The DNA for the CDR3 is TGCAGTGCTACCGGGACTAGCGGGTACGAGCAGTACTTC.

This clonotype has a count of ten or more. The rearrangement uses TRBV11-3 and TRBJ2-1, with TRBD2 matching 7 bases. Unmatched junction bases numbered 13, after V lost 0 bases and J lost 5 bases. CDR1 is SGHNT and CDR2 is YENEEA in the germline V gene. The CDR3 consists of 18 residues. DNA of the CDR3: TGTGCCAGCAGCTTAGATGGGGTGAGTCGCGGGGGAGACAATGAGCAGTTCTTC. It yields the protein CASSLDGVSRGGDNEQFF.

The chain has TRBV7-9 and TRBJ1-1; D might be TRBD1 (5 bases). In germline, CDR1 is SEHNR, CDR2 FQNEAQ (reference sequence). V lost 7 bases and J 3 bases, leaving 12 bases between the germline ends. The CDR3 is 13 amino acids. For the CDR3, the DNA is TGTGCCAGCACCAACCGGGACGACACTGAAGCTTTCTTT. Its protein product is CASTNRDDTEAFF.

This clonotype was picked up a small number of times. At one boundary the junction diverges from the germline segment, which might be a read error. The rearrangement joins TRBV7-7 to TRBJ2-3; possibly TRBD1 for D (5 bases). The CDR3 totals 14 residues. The germline V gene encodes CDR1 SSHAT and CDR2 FNYEAQ (reference sequence). The CDR3 region is CASSPQTATDTQYF. CDR3 in DNA: TGTGCTAGCAGCCCACAGACAGCCACAGATACGCAGTATTTT. Full variable domain (missing parts from reference TRBV7-7 and TRBJ2-3): GAGVSQSPRYKVTKRGQDVTLRCDPISSHATLYWYQQALGQGPEFLTYFNYEAQPDKSGLPSDRFSAERPEGSISTLTIQRTEQRDSAMYRCASSPQTATDTQYFGPGTRLTVL.

This clonotype was seen only a few times. The chain recombines TRBV5-8 with TRBJ2-7, with D possibly being TRBD1 (5 bases). The CDR3 is made up of 12 amino acids. V was pared by 3 bases and J by 6 bases, with 10 bases between. Germline assignment: CDR1 SGHTS and CDR2 YDEGEE. CDR3 region: CASSWGRGEQYF. The CDR3 DNA is TGTGCCAGCAGCTGGGGTAGGGGCGAGCAGTACTTC.

The chain joins TRBV20-1 to TRBJ2-7; tentative D call: TRBD2 (6 bases). Germline V gene lookup returns CDR1 DFQATT and CDR2 SNEGSKA (reference sequence). The CDR3 runs to 13 residues. The germline V and J ends were trimmed by 6 bases and 7 bases, with 19 bases remaining between them. CDR3 nucleotide sequence: TGCAGTGCAAGGGAGGCCCGGGCGTGGGAGCAGTACTTC. Translated, it gives CSAREARAWEQYF.

This clonotype was counted only a few times. The chain recombines TRBV11-3 with TRBJ2-3; D may match TRBD1 or TRBD2 (6 bases each). V lost 5 bases to trimming and J lost 5 bases, with 17 bases between them. Germline loops: CDR1 SGHNT, CDR2 YENEEA. The CDR3 consists of 15 residues. The CDR3 spells CASSRGLGGRDTQYF. The CDR3 coding sequence is TGTGCCAGCAGCCGTGGGTTGGGGGGCCGAGATACGCAGTATTTT.